The 22 T cell receptor beta chains below were found in one sample sequenced in a study of cytomegalovirus exposure and HLA in healthy donors. 60 Vbeta and 13 Jbeta primers were used in PCR. Sequencing was performed with immunoSEQ multiplex PCR; in TCRdb, only in-frame clones are kept and a portion is missing. The top ten hold about 1.5% of the sample, which has about 180,000 clones, over 80% seen once. The sample taken for sequencing was PBMCs. The receptor set was obtained from a man aged 35 to 55 in good health and CMV-seronegative.

The chain has TRBV12-5 and TRBJ2-2; 9 bases line up with TRBD1. Germline trimming cut 2 bases from V and 8 bases from J; bases unmatched to any gene: 9. Germline-derived CDR1 and CDR2 are LGHNT and FRNRAP. The CDR3 has 16 residues. The CDR3 nucleotides are TGTGCTAGTGGTTTGTATACCGGGACAGGGTCGGGGGAGCTGTTTTTT. Amino acid sequence: CASGLYTGTGSGELFF.

The chain recombines TRBV5-6 with TRBJ2-5, with TRBD1 matching over 9 bases. From germline, CDR1 is SGHDT and CDR2 YYEEEE. V gave up 4 bases and J gave up 1 base; unmatched junction bases: 11. CDR3 size: 17 residues. The CDR3 nucleotides read TGTGCCAGCAGCAAAACACAGGGGGCTTGGGGCCAAGAGACCCAGTACTTC. Protein sequence: CASSKTQGAWGQETQYF.

This chain links TRBV7-2 with TRBJ2-1; 10 positions match TRBD2. CDR1 is SGHTA, CDR2 FQGNSA, per germline. The ends lost 1 base at V and 0 bases at J; junction bases unmatched: 6. The CDR3 covers 18 residues. CDR3: CASSLVGSGGSSYNEQFF. In nucleotides, the CDR3 is TGTGCCAGCAGCTTAGTCGGTAGCGGGGGGAGCTCCTACAATGAGCAGTTCTTC.

This chain uses TRBV5-8 with TRBJ1-6; a possible D gene is TRBD1 (5 bases). Trimming stripped 0 bases from V and 10 bases from J, with 14 bases between. Germline-derived CDR1 and CDR2 are SGHTS and YDEGEE. There are 15 residues in the CDR3. DNA of the CDR3: TGTGCCAGCAGCTTGGGATCGGGGGTAGGCTCACCCCTCCACTTT. This sequence encodes CASSLGSGVGSPLHF.

This sequence joins TRBV6-5 and TRBJ2-1; D remains unclear. V was cut by 6 bases and J by 3 bases, with 6 bases left in between. The CDR3 runs 12 residues. Germline V gene sequence: CDR1 MNHEY, CDR2 SVGAGI. CDR3 in amino acids: CASSPGYNEQFF. CDR3 DNA: TGTGCCAGCAGCCCGGGCTACAATGAGCAGTTCTTC.

The chain combines TRBV19 with TRBJ2-7; TRBD2 matches at 16 bases. V lost 6 bases, J lost 2 bases, and 4 bases stayed unmatched. CDR3 size: 16 residues. Germline loops: CDR1 LNHDA, CDR2 SQIVND (reference sequence). The CDR3 is CASSGTSGGATYEQYF. The CDR3 DNA follows: TGTGCCAGTAGCGGGACTAGCGGGGGGGCAACCTACGAGCAGTACTTC. The full variable domain, completed using reference TRBV19 and TRBJ2-7, is DGGITQSPKYLFRKEGQNVTLSCEQNLNHDAMYWYRQDPGQGLRLIYYSQIVNDFQKGDIAEGYSVSREKKESFPLTVTSAQKNPTAFYLCASSGTSGGATYEQYFGPGTRLTVT.

The J gene is TRBJ1-2, the V gene TRBV15, with 7 bases aligning to TRBD1. Germline CDR1 and CDR2: LNHNV and YYDKDF (reference sequence). The V and J ends lost 1 base and 3 bases, in that order; junction bases with no gene match: 8. CDR3 length equals 16 residues. The CDR3 sequence: CATSRGDRAGDYGYTF. Written as DNA, the CDR3 is TGTGCCACCAGCAGAGGTGACAGGGCTGGGGACTATGGCTACACCTTC. Filled out from reference TRBV15 and TRBJ1-2, the complete variable domain reads DAMVIQNPRYQVTQFGKPVTLSCSQTLNHNVMYWYQQKSSQAPKLLFHYYDKDFNNEADTPDNFQSRRPNTSFCFLDIRSPGLGDTAMYLCATSRGDRAGDYGYTFGSGTRLTVV.

A single count supports this clone. The chain uses TRBV5-4 and TRBJ1-5, with D tentatively TRBD1 (6 bases). CDR1 is SGHNT and CDR2 is YYREEE in the germline V gene (reference sequence). Trimming removed 2 bases at V and 6 bases at J, with 9 bases between. This CDR3 is built from 13 residues. CDR3 loop: CASSLQGAQPQHF. DNA for the CDR3: TGTGCCAGCAGCTTACAGGGTGCTCAGCCCCAGCATTTT.

The chain employs TRBV29-1 and TRBJ1-2; weak D call: TRBD1 (6 bases). Germline CDR1 and CDR2: SQVTM and ANQGSEA. CDR3 size: 17 residues. The V end lost 0 bases, the J end lost 8 bases, and 25 bases lay between the germline ends. DNA for the CDR3: TGCAGCGTTGAAGAAATTGGTGGAGGTAGGGGGACCGACGGCTACACCTTC. It is translated as CSVEEIGGGRGTDGYTF.

The CDR3, as DNA: TGTGCCAGCAGCTTTCAGTCAGGAAACTCCTACGAGCAGTACTTC. Its protein is CASSFQSGNSYEQYF. The V gene is TRBV11-2, the J gene TRBJ2-7; D gene ambiguous. This CDR3 contains 15 residues. V lost 3 bases and J lost 0, with 12 bases in between. CDR1 is SGHAT, CDR2 FQNNGV, per germline. Supplemented by reference TRBV11-2 and TRBJ2-7, the full variable domain reads EAGVAQSPRYKIIEKRQSVAFWCNPISGHATLYWYQQILGQGPKLLIQFQNNGVVDDSQLPKDRFSAERLKGVDSTLKIQPAKLEDSAVYLCASSFQSGNSYEQYFGPGTRLTVT.

The table lists this clone with a few counts. CDR3 in amino acids: CASSQAGTGDYEQYF. CDR3 in DNA: TGCGCCAGCAGCCAGGCCGGGACAGGGGACTACGAGCAGTACTTC. The rearrangement joins TRBV4-3 to TRBJ2-7, with TRBD1 matching 10 bases. The junction had 5 bases not matched to a gene; V was cut back by 3 bases and J by 3 bases. CDR1 and CDR2 from the germline V gene are LGHNA and YSLEER. The CDR3 extends over 15 amino acids.

The chain has TRBV30 and TRBJ2-4; D might be TRBD1 (6 bases). The V gene lost 2 bases and the J gene lost 6 bases, with 8 bases spanning the gap. CDR1 is GTSNPN, CDR2 SVGIG, per germline (reference sequence). This CDR3 comprises 12 residues. The CDR3 DNA is TGTGCCTGGAGTAGGGGGACAAACATTCAGTACTTC. Amino acids: CAWSRGTNIQYF. The complete variable domain, with remaining parts taken from reference TRBV30 and TRBJ2-4, reads SQTIHQWPATLVQPVGSPLSLECTVEGTSNPNLYWYRQAAGRGLQLLFYSVGIGQISSEVPQNLSASRPQDRQFILSSKKLLLSDSGFYLCAWSRGTNIQYFGAGTRLSVL.

The rearrangement uses TRBV28 and TRBJ1-2, with D unresolved. In germline, CDR1 is MDHEN, CDR2 SYDVKM. Trimming left V 5 bases short and J 4 bases short, with 17 bases between. This CDR3 spans 15 amino acids. Here the CDR3 DNA reads TGTGCCAGCAGTCCCCACAAACGGGGTACCTATGGCTACACCTTC. Translating gives CASSPHKRGTYGYTF.

This clone was detected only a few times. The chain carries TRBV9 and TRBJ2-3, with D perhaps TRBD1 (5 bases). Trimming removed 4 bases at V and 0 bases at J, with 9 bases between. This CDR3 is 14 amino acids long. Germline assignment: CDR1 SGDLS and CDR2 YYNGEE. CDR3 sequence (DNA): TGTGCCAGCAGCTGGTCAGGGAGCACAGATACGCAGTATTTT. Protein: CASSWSGSTDTQYF.

J is TRBJ2-5 and V is TRBV7-2; D is perhaps TRBD2 (5 bases). Between the trimmed V and J ends, which lost 5 bases and 5 bases, there was a span of 12 bases. Germline V gene data show CDR1 as SGHTA and CDR2 as FQGNSA. This CDR3 has 13 amino acids. The CDR3 DNA sequence: TGTGCCAGCAGCCCCGGACTGGGGGAGACCCAGTACTTC. Translation: CASSPGLGETQYF. Full variable domain (missing parts from reference TRBV7-2 and TRBJ2-5): GAGVSQSPSNKVTEKGKDVELRCDPISGHTALYWYRQSLGQGLEFLIYFQGNSAPDKSGLPSDRFSAERTGGSVSTLTIQRTQQEDSAVYLCASSPGLGETQYFGPGTRLLVL.

The chain employs TRBV19 and TRBJ2-7; TRBD2 agrees at 13 bases. With V trimmed by 2 bases and J by 2 bases, 6 bases remained unmatched. The CDR3 runs to 17 residues. Germline lookup yields CDR1 LNHDA and CDR2 SQIVND (reference sequence). CDR3 loop: CASSIRPGTSGTYEQYF. The CDR3 coding sequence is TGTGCCAGTAGTATAAGACCCGGGACTAGCGGGACCTACGAGCAGTACTTC.

The V call is TRBV19, the J call TRBJ2-3, with 8 bases matching TRBD2. Germline CDR1 and CDR2: LNHDA and SQIVND (reference sequence). V shed 3 bases, J shed 2 bases, and the junction held 7 bases outside the gene matches. This CDR3 contains 16 residues. This chain's CDR3 is CASSIRGAGATDTQYF. CDR3 in DNA: TGTGCCAGTAGTATCCGGGGAGCGGGGGCCACAGATACGCAGTATTTT.

This clone was seen more than once but under ten times. The chain uses TRBV9 and TRBJ1-4; 9 bases match TRBD1. CDR3 length: 14 residues. V dropped 4 bases and J dropped 7; count of bases not matched to a gene: 5. From germline, CDR1 is SGDLS and CDR2 YYNGEE. The CDR3 DNA sequence: TGTGCCAGCAGCTCACAGGGGGCAGTTGAAAAACTGTTTTTT. Its translation is CASSSQGAVEKLFF. The full variable domain, in which reference TRBV9 and TRBJ1-4 provide the parts outside the CDR3, is DSGVTQTPKHLITATGQRVTLRCSPRSGDLSVYWYQQSLDQGLQFLIQYYNGEERAKGNILERFSAQQFPDLHSELNLSSLELGDSALYFCASSSQGAVEKLFFGSGTQLSVL.

The chain joins TRBV4-3 to TRBJ2-2; D possibly corresponds to TRBD2 (5 bases). Trimming shortened V by 8 bases and J by 7 bases, and 14 bases separated the two germline ends. This CDR3 region has 13 residues. Germline V gives CDR1 LGHNA, CDR2 YSLEER. In DNA form, the CDR3 reads TGCGCCAGCGCAAAGAGGGCAGTCGGGGAGCTGTTTTTT. Its translation is CASAKRAVGELFF.

This chain uses TRBV6-1 with TRBJ2-7, with 8 bases fitting TRBD1. Germline values: CDR1 MNHNS, CDR2 SASEGT. The trim removed 5 bases at V and 5 bases at J, leaving 8 bases unmatched. This CDR3 region has 14 residues. In DNA form, the CDR3 reads TGTGCCAGCAGTTCCCCAGGGGGCTTCCACGAGCAGTACTTC. Translated, it gives CASSSPGGFHEQYF.

This clone was recorded once. V and J are TRBV5-1 and TRBJ2-1, with 10 bases identical to TRBD2. CDR1 and CDR2 (germline): SGHRS, YFSETQ. The CDR3 runs to 15 residues. V was pared by 4 bases and J by 6 bases, with 7 bases of the junction left unmatched. CDR3 amino acids: CASSPLAGASNEQFF. DNA for the CDR3: TGCGCCAGCAGCCCTCTAGCGGGGGCAAGCAATGAGCAGTTCTTC. Supplemented by reference TRBV5-1 and TRBJ2-1, the full variable domain reads KAGVTQTPRYLIKTRGQQVTLSCSPISGHRSVSWYQQTPGQGLQFLFEYFSETQRNKGNFPGRFSGRQFSNSRSEMNVSTLELGDSALYLCASSPLAGASNEQFFGPGTRLTVL.

This clone occurred once. CDR3 DNA: TGTGCCAGCAGACGGGCGGGGGGCTCCTACGAGCAGTACTTC. Encoded protein: CASRRAGGSYEQYF. The chain couples TRBV5-8 to TRBJ2-5; 8 nucleotides align to TRBD2. The DNA end favors TRBJ2-7, so the J call may be wrong. This CDR3 comprises 14 residues. CDR1 and CDR2 from the germline V gene are SGHTS and YDEGEE.